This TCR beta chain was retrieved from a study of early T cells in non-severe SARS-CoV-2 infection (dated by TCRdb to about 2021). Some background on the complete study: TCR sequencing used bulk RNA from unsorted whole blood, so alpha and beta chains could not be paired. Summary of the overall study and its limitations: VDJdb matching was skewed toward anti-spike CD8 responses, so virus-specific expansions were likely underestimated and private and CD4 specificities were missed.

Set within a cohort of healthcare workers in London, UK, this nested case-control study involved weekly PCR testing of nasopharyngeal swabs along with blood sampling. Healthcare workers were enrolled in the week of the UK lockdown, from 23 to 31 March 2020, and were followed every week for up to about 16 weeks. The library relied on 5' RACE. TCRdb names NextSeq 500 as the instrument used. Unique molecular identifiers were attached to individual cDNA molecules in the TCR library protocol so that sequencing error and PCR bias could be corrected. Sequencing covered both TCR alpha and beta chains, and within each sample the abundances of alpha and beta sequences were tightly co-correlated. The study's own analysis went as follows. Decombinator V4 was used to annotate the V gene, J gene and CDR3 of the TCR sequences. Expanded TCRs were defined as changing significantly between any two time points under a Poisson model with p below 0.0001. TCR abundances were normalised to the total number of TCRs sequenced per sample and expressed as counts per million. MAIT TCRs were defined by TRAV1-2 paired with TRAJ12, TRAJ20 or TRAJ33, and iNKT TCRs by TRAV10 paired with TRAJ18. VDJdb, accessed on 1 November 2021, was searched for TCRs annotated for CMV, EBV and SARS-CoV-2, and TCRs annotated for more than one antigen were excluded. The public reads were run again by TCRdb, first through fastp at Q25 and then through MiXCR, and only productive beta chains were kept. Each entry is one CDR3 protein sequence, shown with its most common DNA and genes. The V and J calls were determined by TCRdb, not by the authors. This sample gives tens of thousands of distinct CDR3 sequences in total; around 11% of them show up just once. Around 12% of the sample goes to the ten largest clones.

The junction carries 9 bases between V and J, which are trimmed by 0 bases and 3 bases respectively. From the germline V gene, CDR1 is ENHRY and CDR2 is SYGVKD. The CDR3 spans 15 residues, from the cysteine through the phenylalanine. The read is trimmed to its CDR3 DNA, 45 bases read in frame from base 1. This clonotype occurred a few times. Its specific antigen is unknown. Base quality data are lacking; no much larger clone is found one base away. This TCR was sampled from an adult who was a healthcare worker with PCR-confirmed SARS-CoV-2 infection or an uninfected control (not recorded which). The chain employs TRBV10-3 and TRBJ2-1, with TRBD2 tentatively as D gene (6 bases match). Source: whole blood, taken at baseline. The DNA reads TGTGCCATCAGTGAGTCCTACGGGAGCTACAATGAGCAGTTCTTC. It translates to CAISESYGSYNEQFF.